What follows are 32 T cell receptor beta chains derived from one specimen sequenced in a study of T cell changes during pregnancy in multiple sclerosis. Measured with immunoSEQ multiplex PCR; TCRdb has only the in-frame clones, and not every one. There are tens of thousands of clones in the sample; 94% occur only once, and roughly 4% lies in the top ten. This sample comprised CD8+ T cells from peripheral blood mononuclear cells, obtained in the first trimester of pregnancy. Receptors originate from a female donor with multiple sclerosis, enrolled in a pregnancy study.

The chain has TRBV5-1 and TRBJ1-3, with a tentative D call TRBD1 (6 bases). Looked up from germline, CDR1 is SGHRS and CDR2 is YFSETQ. Between the trimmed V and J ends, which lost 3 bases and 3 bases, there was a span of 22 bases. The CDR3 runs 18 residues. CDR3 amino acids: CASSYTPQDRPIGNTIYF. The CDR3 DNA follows: TGCGCCAGCAGCTACACGCCACAAGACAGGCCTATTGGAAACACCATATATTTT.

This CDR3 reads CASSSTGTDTQYF. Here the CDR3 DNA reads TGTGCCAGCAGCTCAACGGGCACAGATACGCAGTATTTT. The rearrangement uses TRBV11-2 and TRBJ2-3, with D uncertain. Trimming left V 4 bases short and J 1 base short, with 6 bases between. This CDR3 spans 13 amino acids. Germline values: CDR1 SGHAT, CDR2 FQNNGV.

The V gene is TRBV2, the J gene TRBJ2-6, with 7 nucleotides matching TRBD2. This CDR3 has 17 residues. V was clipped by 3 bases and J by 2 bases; unmatched bases: 7. Germline loops: CDR1 SNHLY, CDR2 FYNNEI. The CDR3 protein is CASSDGEGFTGANVLTF. As DNA, the CDR3 is TGTGCCAGCAGTGATGGGGAGGGGTTTACTGGGGCCAACGTCCTGACTTTC.

The V gene is TRBV6-5, the J gene TRBJ1-2; TRBD1 aligns across 7 bases. CDR1 MNHEY and CDR2 SVGAGI come from the germline V gene. This CDR3 has 15 amino acids. V lost 6 bases to trimming and J lost 2 bases; unmatched junction nucleotides: 9. The CDR3 here is CASRYDRAANYGYTF. In nucleotides, the CDR3 is TGTGCCAGCAGATATGACAGGGCGGCGAACTATGGCTACACCTTC.

The chain employs TRBV30 and TRBJ2-5, with D possibly TRBD2 on 5 matching bases. The V end was cut by 6 bases, the J end by 0 bases, with 14 bases between. This CDR3 contains 14 residues. The germline CDR1 and CDR2 sequences are GTSNPN and SVGIG (reference sequence). The CDR3 nucleotides read TGTGCCTGTCAACCTCCGACTAACCAAGAGACCCAGTACTTC. This encodes CACQPPTNQETQYF.

The genes are TRBV25-1 and TRBJ2-3; D ambiguous. V dropped 1 base and J dropped 6 bases, with 5 bases sitting between them. Per germline, CDR1 MGHDK and CDR2 SYGVNS. This CDR3 is built from 12 residues. CDR3 DNA: TGTGCCAGCAGTGAATTCGGGGATACGCAGTATTTT. Translation gives CASSEFGDTQYF.

The CDR3 protein is CASSLEVEGTEAFF. The CDR3 coding sequence is TGTGCCAGCAGCTTAGAGGTCGAGGGCACTGAAGCTTTCTTT. J is TRBJ1-1 and V is TRBV7-6; D is uncertain. Between the trimmed V and J ends, which lost 1 base and 4 bases, there was a span of 10 bases. Per the germline V gene, CDR1 is SGHVS and CDR2 is FNYEAQ. There are 14 residues in the CDR3.

This clone was seen once. The V and J genes are TRBV6-5 and TRBJ1-1; the D is unclear. Germline lookup yields CDR1 MNHEY and CDR2 SVGAGI. V was cut by 4 bases and J by 0 bases, with 15 bases left in between. The CDR3 runs to 16 residues. CDR3 nucleotide sequence: TGTGCCAGCAGTTTGTTCCCGGGAGGGATGAACACTGAAGCTTTCTTT. This sequence encodes CASSLFPGGMNTEAFF.

The chain has TRBV4-1 and TRBJ2-1; D is possibly TRBD1 (6 bases). CDR1 MGHRA and CDR2 YSYEKL come from the germline V gene. The CDR3 has 14 residues. Trimming cost V 6 bases and J 4 bases, with 13 bases left between them. Here the CDR3 DNA reads TGCGCCAGCAGTTCACAGGGCGGGTACAATGAGCAGTTCTTC. It translates to CASSSQGGYNEQFF.

The chain has TRBV27 and TRBJ1-1, with 9 nucleotides matching TRBD1. V lost 5 bases and J lost 5; bases outside the gene matches: 21. There are 19 residues in the CDR3. Germline V gives CDR1 MNHEY, CDR2 SMNVEV (reference sequence). CDR3 bases: TGTGCCAGCAGTCCCCGCCAGGGGACAGGGATGAAATTGGGGACTGAAGCTTTCTTT. Translating it yields CASSPRQGTGMKLGTEAFF.

The rearrangement links TRBV10-1 to TRBJ2-1; 9 nucleotides agree with TRBD1. V gave up 7 bases and J gave up 4 bases; unmatched junction bases: 14. Germline-derived CDR1 and CDR2 are WNHNN and SYGVQD (reference sequence). The CDR3 is 17 residues long. CDR3 sequence (DNA): TGCGCCAGCACCGGACGGGACAGGGAGGATACTTACAATGAGCAGTTCTTC. Amino acid sequence: CASTGRDREDTYNEQFF.

V usage is TRBV11-2 and J usage is TRBJ2-1, with 7 bases lining up with TRBD2. CDR3 size: 18 residues. Germline values: CDR1 SGHAT, CDR2 FQNNGV. Trimming removed 5 bases from V and 5 bases from J; junction bases left unmatched: 18. CDR3 region: CASSLAYGLERMNNEQFF. DNA for the CDR3: TGTGCCAGCAGCCTAGCTTACGGACTAGAACGAATGAACAATGAGCAGTTCTTC.

This clone was counted a single time. The V call is TRBV28, the J call TRBJ2-5, with a possible D match to TRBD2 (5 bases). V shed 4 bases and J shed 3 bases, with 21 bases lying between them. The germline gives CDR1 MDHEN, CDR2 SYDVKM. This CDR3 has 17 residues. The CDR3 DNA reads TGTGCCAGCAGTTCCTCAGCGGACTCCGGACCTGAAGAGACCCAGTACTTC. It is translated as CASSSSADSGPEETQYF.

CDR3 nucleotides: TGTGCCAGCAGTGACATGGACAGGCTATTAGAAGGCAATCAGCCCCAGCATTTT. Translated: CASSDMDRLLEGNQPQHF. The chain joins TRBV6-1 to TRBJ1-5; 7 bases map to TRBD1. The length of the CDR3 is 18 residues. Germline V CDR1 and CDR2: MNHNS, SASEGT. V lost 3 bases to trimming and J lost 2 bases; unmatched junction nucleotides: 13.

The genes are TRBV11-2 and TRBJ2-1, with D possibly matching TRBD1 (6 bases). Trimming cost V 5 bases and J 9 bases, with 14 bases left between them. The V gene's germline CDR1 is SGHAT and CDR2 FQNNGV. There are 13 residues in the CDR3. This chain's CDR3 is CASSPGQLGEQFF. The CDR3 nucleotides read TGTGCCAGCAGCCCGGGACAACTGGGTGAGCAGTTCTTC.

This rearrangement joins TRBV11-2 to TRBJ1-5; 9 bases fit TRBD1. Per the germline V gene, CDR1 is SGHAT and CDR2 is FQNNGV. The CDR3 length is 19 residues. After removal of 0 bases from V and 2 bases from J, the junction contained 11 bases not matched to a gene. CDR3 coding DNA: TGTGCCAGCAGCTTAGAACCGGGACAGGGAGAGGGAGGCAATCAGCCCCAGCATTTT. Residues: CASSLEPGQGEGGNQPQHF.

This clone was detected once. The rearrangement joins TRBV25-1 to TRBJ2-1; 11 bases agree with TRBD2. The junction had 5 bases not matched to a gene; V was cut back by 5 bases and J by 2 bases. The CDR3 consists of 16 residues. The germline V gene has CDR1 MGHDK and CDR2 SYGVNS. CDR3 sequence: CASSSRLAGTYNEQFF. CDR3 bases: TGTGCCAGCAGTTCTAGACTAGCGGGAACCTACAATGAGCAGTTCTTC.

This clone was counted a single time. The chain couples TRBV6-1 to TRBJ1-5; maybe TRBD1 (6 bases). This CDR3 comprises 15 residues. Germline V CDR1 and CDR2: MNHNS, SASEGT. V shed 3 bases and J shed 3 bases, with 12 bases lying between them. CDR3 bases: TGTGCCAGCAGTGAGTACCGGACAGTCAATCAGCCCCAGCATTTT. Translation: CASSEYRTVNQPQHF.

V is TRBV25-1 and J is TRBJ2-7; 14 bases fit TRBD2. The CDR3 is made up of 14 amino acids. Trimming took 5 bases from V and 5 from J; bases not matched to a gene: 2. CDR1 and CDR2 from the germline V gene are MGHDK and SYGVNS. Here the CDR3 DNA reads TGTGCCAGCAGTAGGGGACTAGCGGGAGACGAGCAGTACTTC. It is translated as CASSRGLAGDEQYF.

This chain connects TRBV27 to TRBJ2-7, with 12 bases that match TRBD1. Germline V gives CDR1 MNHEY, CDR2 SMNVEV (reference sequence). Trimming took 5 bases from V and 7 from J; bases not matched to a gene: 6. The CDR3 sequence is 14 residues long. The CDR3 region is CASSLGQGAPEQYF. The DNA of the CDR3 is TGTGCCAGCAGTCTGGGACAGGGGGCGCCTGAGCAGTACTTC.

V gene TRBV12-5 combines with J gene TRBJ1-1; D is undetermined. The V gene lost 2 bases and the J gene lost 0 bases, with 7 bases spanning the gap. The CDR3 is made up of 14 amino acids. The germline V gene encodes CDR1 LGHNT and CDR2 FRNRAP. CDR3 region: CASGLTELNTEAFF. The CDR3 DNA reads TGTGCTAGTGGTTTGACCGAGCTGAACACTGAAGCTTTCTTT.

This chain joins TRBV7-9 and TRBJ2-1, with TRBD1 identical over 9 bases. The ends lost 5 bases at V and 9 bases at J; junction bases unmatched: 11. Germline lookup yields CDR1 SEHNR and CDR2 FQNEAQ (reference sequence). The CDR3 runs to 15 residues. The DNA of the CDR3 is TGTGCCAGCAGCGGCCGGGACAGGGCCGTAGGTGAGCAGTTCTTC. Translation: CASSGRDRAVGEQFF.

V is TRBV25-1 and J is TRBJ2-3; 11 positions agree with TRBD1. The J segment lost 6 bases and the V segment lost 9 bases, leaving 8 bases of the junction unmatched. CDR1 is MGHDK and CDR2 is SYGVNS in the germline V gene. The CDR3 loop spans 14 amino acids. Written as DNA, the CDR3 is TGTGCCAGTGGGACAGGGGGTCCCAGGGATACGCAGTATTTT. The encoded protein is CASGTGGPRDTQYF.

This chain joins TRBV2 and TRBJ2-7; the D gene is possibly TRBD2 (6 bases). The germline V and J ends were trimmed by 2 bases and 3 bases, with 14 bases remaining between them. CDR3 length: 15 residues. The germline V gene encodes CDR1 SNHLY and CDR2 FYNNEI. The CDR3 reads CASSETPGLDYEQYF. In DNA form, the CDR3 reads TGTGCCAGCAGTGAAACACCGGGACTGGACTACGAGCAGTACTTC.

The V and J genes are TRBV7-6 and TRBJ2-3; 10 bases match TRBD2. Germline loops: CDR1 SGHVS, CDR2 FNYEAQ. The CDR3 is 17 amino acids. V was pared by 5 bases and J by 4 bases, with 12 bases of the junction left unmatched. The CDR3 sequence: CASSPRNVAGGPDTQYF. The CDR3 DNA is TGTGCCAGCAGCCCGCGAAATGTAGCGGGGGGCCCAGATACGCAGTATTTT.

The chain recombines TRBV2 with TRBJ2-1; 11 positions match TRBD2. This CDR3 has 13 residues. Germline V gene lookup returns CDR1 SNHLY and CDR2 FYNNEI. The V gene end was trimmed by 7 bases and the J gene end by 5 bases; junction bases not matched to a gene: 1. This CDR3 is CASILAGDNEQFF. DNA for the CDR3: TGTGCCAGCATACTAGCGGGAGACAATGAGCAGTTCTTC.

The rearrangement joins TRBV11-2 to TRBJ2-7; D is uncertain. V lost 1 base to trimming and J lost 0 bases, with 7 bases between them. The germline gives CDR1 SGHAT, CDR2 FQNNGV. The CDR3 consists of 14 residues. The CDR3 loop reads CASSLGGASYEQYF. The CDR3 DNA sequence: TGTGCCAGCAGCTTAGGTGGAGCCTCCTACGAGCAGTACTTC.

The chain joins TRBV10-2 to TRBJ1-1; D is uncertain. CDR3 length: 12 amino acids. Per the germline V gene, CDR1 is WSHSY and CDR2 is SAAADI. V shed 3 bases and J shed 5 bases, with 7 bases lying between them. CDR3 protein: CASSELRTEAFF. CDR3 DNA sequence: TGCGCCAGCAGTGAATTGAGGACTGAAGCTTTCTTT.

CDR3 in DNA: TGCAGCGTTGAAGCGGACAGGGGGGAGACCCAGTACTTC. It codes for CSVEADRGETQYF. The V and J genes are TRBV29-1 and TRBJ2-5; 10 nucleotides align to TRBD1. The V and J ends lost 1 base and 5 bases, in that order; junction bases with no gene match: 1. The CDR3 is 13 amino acids. CDR1 is SQVTM and CDR2 is ANQGSEA in the germline V gene.

This chain uses TRBV2 with TRBJ2-4; 9 nucleotides line up with TRBD1. This CDR3 is 15 amino acids long. CDR1 is SNHLY, CDR2 FYNNEI, per germline. With V trimmed by 4 bases and J by 8 bases, 9 bases remained unmatched. Here the CDR3 reads CASSVGQGTGDIQYF. The CDR3 DNA reads as TGTGCCAGCAGTGTGGGACAGGGAACGGGGGACATTCAGTACTTC.

The V gene is TRBV19, the J gene TRBJ1-1, with a weak D call TRBD1 (5 bases). Germline lookup yields CDR1 LNHDA and CDR2 SQIVND (reference sequence). The CDR3 sequence is 18 residues long. The V end was cut by 4 bases, the J end by 2 bases, with 23 bases between. As DNA, the CDR3 is TGTGCCAGTAGTAAACCCGGGCCTCTCCCCCAGGGAAACACTGAAGCTTTCTTT. Protein: CASSKPGPLPQGNTEAFF.

The CDR3 bases are TGTGCCAGCACCAATAATCAGGGGTTGGCAGATACGCAGTATTTT. It codes for CASTNNQGLADTQYF. The chain has TRBV7-9 and TRBJ2-3, with D possibly being TRBD1 (6 bases). The CDR3 is 15 residues long. Germline-derived CDR1 and CDR2 are SEHNR and FQNEAQ (reference sequence). Trimming took 7 bases from V and 4 from J, leaving 18 bases between them.